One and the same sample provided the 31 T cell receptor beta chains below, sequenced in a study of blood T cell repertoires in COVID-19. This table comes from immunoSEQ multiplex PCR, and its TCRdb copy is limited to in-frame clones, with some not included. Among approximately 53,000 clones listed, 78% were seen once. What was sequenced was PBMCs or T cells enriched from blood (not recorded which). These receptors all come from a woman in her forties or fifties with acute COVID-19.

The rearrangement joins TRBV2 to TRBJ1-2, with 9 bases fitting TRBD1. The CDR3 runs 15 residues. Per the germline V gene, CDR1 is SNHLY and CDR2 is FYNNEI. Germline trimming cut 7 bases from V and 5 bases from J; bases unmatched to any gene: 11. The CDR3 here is CASTLGGGQGYGYTF. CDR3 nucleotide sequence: TGTGCCAGCACACTAGGAGGGGGACAGGGTTATGGCTACACCTTC.

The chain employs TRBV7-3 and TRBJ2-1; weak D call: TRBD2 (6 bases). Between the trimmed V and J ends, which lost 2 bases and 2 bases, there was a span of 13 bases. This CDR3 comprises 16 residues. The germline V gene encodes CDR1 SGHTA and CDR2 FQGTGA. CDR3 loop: CASSLQRGVTYNEQFF. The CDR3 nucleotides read TGTGCCAGCAGCTTACAGCGCGGGGTGACCTACAATGAGCAGTTCTTC. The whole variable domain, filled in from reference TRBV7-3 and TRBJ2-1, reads GAGVSQTPSNKVTEKGKYVELRCDPISGHTALYWYRQSLGQGPEFLIYFQGTGAADDSGLPNDRFFAVRPEGSVSTLKIQRTERGDSAVYLCASSLQRGVTYNEQFFGPGTRLTVL.

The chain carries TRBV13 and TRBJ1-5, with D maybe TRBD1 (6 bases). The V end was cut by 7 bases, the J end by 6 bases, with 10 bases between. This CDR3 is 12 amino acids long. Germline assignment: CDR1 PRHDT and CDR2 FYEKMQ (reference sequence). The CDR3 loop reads CASTRGTQPQHF. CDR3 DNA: TGTGCCAGCACCAGGGGCACTCAGCCCCAGCATTTT.

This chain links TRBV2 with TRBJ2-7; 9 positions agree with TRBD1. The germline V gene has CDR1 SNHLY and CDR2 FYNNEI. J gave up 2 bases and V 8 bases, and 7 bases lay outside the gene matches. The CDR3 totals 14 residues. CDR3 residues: CASVRTGAAYEQYF. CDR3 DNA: TGTGCCAGCGTCAGGACAGGGGCAGCCTACGAGCAGTACTTC.

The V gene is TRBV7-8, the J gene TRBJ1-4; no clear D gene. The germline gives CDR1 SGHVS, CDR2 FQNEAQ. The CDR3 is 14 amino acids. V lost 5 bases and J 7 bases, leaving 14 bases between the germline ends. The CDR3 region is CASSPQEGSEKLFF. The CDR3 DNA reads TGTGCCAGCAGCCCGCAGGAAGGAAGTGAAAAACTGTTTTTT. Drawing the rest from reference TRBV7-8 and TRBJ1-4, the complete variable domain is GAGVSQSPRYKVAKRGQDVALRCDPISGHVSLFWYQQALGQGPEFLTYFQNEAQLDKSGLPSDRFFAERPEGSVSTLKIQRTQQEDSAVYLCASSPQEGSEKLFFGSGTQLSVL.

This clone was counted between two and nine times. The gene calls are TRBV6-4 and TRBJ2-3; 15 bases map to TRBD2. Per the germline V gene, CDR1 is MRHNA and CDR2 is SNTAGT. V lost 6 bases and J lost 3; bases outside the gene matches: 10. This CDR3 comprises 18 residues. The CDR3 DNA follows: TGTGCCAGCAGCGCAGGACTAGCGGGGGGGCCGGAGACAGATACGCAGTATTTT. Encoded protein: CASSAGLAGGPETDTQYF.

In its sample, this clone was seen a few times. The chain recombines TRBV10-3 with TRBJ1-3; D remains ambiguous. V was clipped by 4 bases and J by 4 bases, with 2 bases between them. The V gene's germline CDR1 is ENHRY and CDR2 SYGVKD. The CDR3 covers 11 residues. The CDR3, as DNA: TGTGCCATCAGTGCGGGAAACACCATATATTTT. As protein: CAISAGNTIYF.

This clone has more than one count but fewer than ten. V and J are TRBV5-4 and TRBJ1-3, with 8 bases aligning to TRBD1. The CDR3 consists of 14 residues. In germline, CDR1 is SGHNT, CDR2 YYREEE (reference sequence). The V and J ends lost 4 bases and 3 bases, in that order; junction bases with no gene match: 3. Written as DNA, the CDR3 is TGTGCCAGCAGCCAGGGGGCTTATGGAAACACCATATATTTT. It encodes CASSQGAYGNTIYF.

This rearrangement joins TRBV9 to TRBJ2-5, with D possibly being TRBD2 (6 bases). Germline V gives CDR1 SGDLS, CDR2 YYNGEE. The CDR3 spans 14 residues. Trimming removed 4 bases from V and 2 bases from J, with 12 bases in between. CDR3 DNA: TGTGCCAGCAGCCCCTCGGGACTGCAAGAGACCCAGTACTTC. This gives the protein CASSPSGLQETQYF.

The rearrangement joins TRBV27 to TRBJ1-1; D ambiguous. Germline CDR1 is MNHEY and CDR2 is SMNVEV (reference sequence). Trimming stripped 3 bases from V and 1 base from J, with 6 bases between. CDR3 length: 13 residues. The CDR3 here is CASSFNGNTEAFF. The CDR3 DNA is TGTGCCAGCAGTTTCAACGGGAACACTGAAGCTTTCTTT.

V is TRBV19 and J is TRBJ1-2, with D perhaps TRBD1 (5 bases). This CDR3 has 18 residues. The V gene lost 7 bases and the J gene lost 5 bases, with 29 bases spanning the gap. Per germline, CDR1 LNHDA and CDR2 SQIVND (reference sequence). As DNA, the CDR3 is TGTGCCAGTACTAAATCTCCGGCAGTCCAGGGACTTTTATATGGCTACACCTTC. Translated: CASTKSPAVQGLLYGYTF.

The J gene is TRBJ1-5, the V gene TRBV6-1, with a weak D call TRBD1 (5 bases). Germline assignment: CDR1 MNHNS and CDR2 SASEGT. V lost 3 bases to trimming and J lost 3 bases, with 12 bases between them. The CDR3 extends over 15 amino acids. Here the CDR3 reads CASSDDRGTNQPQHF. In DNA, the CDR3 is TGTGCCAGCAGTGATGATCGGGGGACCAATCAGCCCCAGCATTTT.

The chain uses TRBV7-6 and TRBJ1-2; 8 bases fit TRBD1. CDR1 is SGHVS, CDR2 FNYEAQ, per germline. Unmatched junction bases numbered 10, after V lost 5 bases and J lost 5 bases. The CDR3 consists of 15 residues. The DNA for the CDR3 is TGTGCCAGCAGCACCTTCCGGGACAGGAGATATGGCTACACCTTC. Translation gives CASSTFRDRRYGYTF.

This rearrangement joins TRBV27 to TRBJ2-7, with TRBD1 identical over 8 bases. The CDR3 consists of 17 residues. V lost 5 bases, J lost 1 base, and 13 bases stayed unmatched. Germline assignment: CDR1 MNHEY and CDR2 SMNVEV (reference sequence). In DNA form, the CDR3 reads TGTGCCAGCAGTAGAGGGGGGCGGACAGGGAGGTCCTACGAGCAGTACTTC. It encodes CASSRGGRTGRSYEQYF.

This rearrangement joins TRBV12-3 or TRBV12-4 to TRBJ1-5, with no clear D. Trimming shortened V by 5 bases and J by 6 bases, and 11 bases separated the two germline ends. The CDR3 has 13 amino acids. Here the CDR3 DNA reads TGTGCCAGCAGTGCCCAGCCTAGTCAGCCCCAGCATTTT. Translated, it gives CASSAQPSQPQHF.

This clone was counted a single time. The CDR3 coding sequence is TGCGCCAGCAGCTCCCGACTGACTGATACAAATGAGCAGTTCTTC. Translating it yields CASSSRLTDTNEQFF. The rearrangement joins TRBV5-1 to TRBJ2-1; no reliable D call. Germline V CDR1 and CDR2: SGHRS, YFSETQ. V was cut by 3 bases and J by 7 bases, with 17 bases left in between. This CDR3 contains 15 residues.

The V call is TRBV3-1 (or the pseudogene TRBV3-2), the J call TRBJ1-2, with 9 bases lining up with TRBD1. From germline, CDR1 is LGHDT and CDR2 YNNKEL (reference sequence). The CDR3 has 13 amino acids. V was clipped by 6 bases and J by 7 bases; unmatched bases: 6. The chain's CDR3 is CASSQQGAGGYTF. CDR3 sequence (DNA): TGTGCCAGCAGTCAACAGGGGGCTGGTGGCTACACCTTC.

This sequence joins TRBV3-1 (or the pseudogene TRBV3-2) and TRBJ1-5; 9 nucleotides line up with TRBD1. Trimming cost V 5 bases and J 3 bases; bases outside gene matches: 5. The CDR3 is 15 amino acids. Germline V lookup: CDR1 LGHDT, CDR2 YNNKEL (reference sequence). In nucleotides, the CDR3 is TGTGCCAGCAGCGTAGGGACAGGGTTCAATCAGCCCCAGCATTTT. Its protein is CASSVGTGFNQPQHF.

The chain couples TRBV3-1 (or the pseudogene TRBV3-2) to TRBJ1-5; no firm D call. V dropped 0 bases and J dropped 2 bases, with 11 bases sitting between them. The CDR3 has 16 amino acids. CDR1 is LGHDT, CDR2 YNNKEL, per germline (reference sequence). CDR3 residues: CASSQEGGLGNQPQHF. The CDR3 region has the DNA TGTGCCAGCAGCCAAGAAGGAGGGCTGGGCAATCAGCCCCAGCATTTT.

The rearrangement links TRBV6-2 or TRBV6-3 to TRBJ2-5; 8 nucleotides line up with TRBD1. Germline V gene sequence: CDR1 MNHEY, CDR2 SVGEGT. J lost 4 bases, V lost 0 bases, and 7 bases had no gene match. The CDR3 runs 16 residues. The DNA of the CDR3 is TGTGCCAGCAGTTACTCACCCCCTGACAGGGGAGAGACCCAGTACTTC. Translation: CASSYSPPDRGETQYF.

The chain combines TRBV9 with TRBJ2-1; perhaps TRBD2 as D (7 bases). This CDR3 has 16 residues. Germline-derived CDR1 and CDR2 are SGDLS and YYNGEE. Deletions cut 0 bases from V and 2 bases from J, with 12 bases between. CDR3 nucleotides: TGTGCCAGCAGCGTAGAAGGGGGGACTACCTACAATGAGCAGTTCTTC. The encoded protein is CASSVEGGTTYNEQFF.

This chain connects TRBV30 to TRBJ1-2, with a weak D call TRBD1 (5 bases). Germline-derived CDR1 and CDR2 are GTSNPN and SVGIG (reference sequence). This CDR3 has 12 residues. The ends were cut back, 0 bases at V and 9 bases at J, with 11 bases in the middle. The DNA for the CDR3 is TGTGCCTGGAGTGTAGGCACGGACAGCTACACCTTC. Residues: CAWSVGTDSYTF.

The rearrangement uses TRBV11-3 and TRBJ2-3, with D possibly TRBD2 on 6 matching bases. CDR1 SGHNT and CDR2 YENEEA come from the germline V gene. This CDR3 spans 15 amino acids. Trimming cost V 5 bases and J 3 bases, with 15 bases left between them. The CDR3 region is CASSDRGMGTDTQYF. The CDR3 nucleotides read TGTGCCAGCAGCGACCGGGGGATGGGGACAGATACGCAGTATTTT. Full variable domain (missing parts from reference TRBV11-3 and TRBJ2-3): EAGVVQSPRYKIIEKKQPVAFWCNPISGHNTLYWYLQNLGQGPELLIRYENEEAVDDSQLPKDRFSAERLKGVDSTLKIQPAELGDSAVYLCASSDRGMGTDTQYFGPGTRLTVL.

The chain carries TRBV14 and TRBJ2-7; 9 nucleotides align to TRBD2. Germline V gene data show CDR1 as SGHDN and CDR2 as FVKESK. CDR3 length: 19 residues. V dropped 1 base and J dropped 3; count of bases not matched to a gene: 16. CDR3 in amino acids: CASSQARRGYSGGFYEQYF. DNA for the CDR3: TGTGCCAGCAGCCAAGCGAGACGGGGATATAGCGGGGGTTTCTACGAGCAGTACTTC.

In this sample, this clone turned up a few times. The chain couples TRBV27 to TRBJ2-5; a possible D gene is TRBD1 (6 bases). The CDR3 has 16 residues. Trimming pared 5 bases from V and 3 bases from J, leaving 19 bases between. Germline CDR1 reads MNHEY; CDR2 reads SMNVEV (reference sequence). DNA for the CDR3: TGTGCCAGCAGTCCCCTCCCACAGGGTAGGAAAGAGACCCAGTACTTC. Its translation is CASSPLPQGRKETQYF.

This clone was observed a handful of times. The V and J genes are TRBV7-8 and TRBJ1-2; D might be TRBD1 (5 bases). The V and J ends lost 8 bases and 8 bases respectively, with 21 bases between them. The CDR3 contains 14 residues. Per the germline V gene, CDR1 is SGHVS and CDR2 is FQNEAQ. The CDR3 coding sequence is TGTGCCAGCGGGGGGGAGGGTTATTGGTCGGGCTACACCTTC. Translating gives CASGGEGYWSGYTF.

CDR3 DNA sequence: TGTGCCAGCAGCTTAGAGTACAGTGAAGCTTTCTTT. Protein: CASSLEYSEAFF. The rearrangement links TRBV7-9 to TRBJ1-1; the D is unclear. The length of the CDR3 is 12 residues. Germline V gene lookup returns CDR1 SEHNR and CDR2 FQNEAQ (reference sequence). V was pared by 1 base and J by 7 bases, with 7 bases between.

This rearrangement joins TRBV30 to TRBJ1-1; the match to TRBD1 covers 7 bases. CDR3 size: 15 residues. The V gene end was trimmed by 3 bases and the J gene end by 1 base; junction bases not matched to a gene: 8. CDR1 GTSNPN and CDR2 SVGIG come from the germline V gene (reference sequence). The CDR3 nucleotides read TGTGCCTGGAGAGGAACGACAGGGTGGAACACTGAAGCTTTCTTT. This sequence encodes CAWRGTTGWNTEAFF.

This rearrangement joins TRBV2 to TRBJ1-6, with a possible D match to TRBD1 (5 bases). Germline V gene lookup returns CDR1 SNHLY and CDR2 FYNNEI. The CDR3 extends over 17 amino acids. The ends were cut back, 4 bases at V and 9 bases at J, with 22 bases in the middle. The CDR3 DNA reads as TGTGCCAGCAGTGGTGTGGAGCAGGGTCAAACTGGTTCACCCCTCCACTTT. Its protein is CASSGVEQGQTGSPLHF.

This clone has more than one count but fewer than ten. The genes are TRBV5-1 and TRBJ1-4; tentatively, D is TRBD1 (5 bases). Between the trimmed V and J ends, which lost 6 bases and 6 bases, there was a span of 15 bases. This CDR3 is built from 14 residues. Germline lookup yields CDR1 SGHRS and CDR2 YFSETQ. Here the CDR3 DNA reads TGCGCCAGCAAACAAAACACAGGAGATGAAAAACTGTTTTTT. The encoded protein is CASKQNTGDEKLFF.

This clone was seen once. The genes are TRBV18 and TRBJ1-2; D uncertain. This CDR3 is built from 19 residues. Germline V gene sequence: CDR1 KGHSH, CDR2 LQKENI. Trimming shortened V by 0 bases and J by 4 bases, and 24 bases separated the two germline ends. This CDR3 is CASSPPGSSQQVQRYGYTF. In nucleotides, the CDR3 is TGTGCCAGCTCACCACCGGGCTCAAGTCAGCAGGTACAACGCTATGGCTACACCTTC. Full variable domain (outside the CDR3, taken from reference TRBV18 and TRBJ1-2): NAGVMQNPRHLVRRRGQEARLRCSPMKGHSHVYWYRQLPEEGLKFMVYLQKENIIDESGMPKERFSAEFPKEGPSILRIQQVVRGDSAAYFCASSPPGSSQQVQRYGYTFGSGTRLTVV.